These 29 T cell receptor beta chains originate from one sample sequenced in a study of blood T cells in healthy people across ages. With a J-beta primer mix and a sample-barcoded 5' primer, a second PCR ran roughly 7 to 11 cycles. TCRdb re-called the 5' RACE reads with MiXCR, one entry per CDR3 protein. The sample includes approximately 490,000 distinct CDR3 sequences, approximately 25% of them seen just once. A further study also used this sample, focusing on T cells of mothers and their children.

The specimen sequenced was blood. The receptors derive from a boy between 10 and 17 years old in good health.

In this sample, this clonotype turned up a few times. The chain has TRBV7-9 and TRBJ2-3, with D perhaps TRBD1 (6 bases). The length of the CDR3 is 16 residues. Germline V gene lookup returns CDR1 SEHNR and CDR2 FQNEAQ (reference sequence). V lost 4 bases to trimming and J lost 4 bases, with 18 bases between them. The CDR3 DNA sequence: TGTGCCAGCAGCTCCCAAGGGGGAGTAGAGTCAGATACGCAGTATTTT. Protein: CASSSQGGVESDTQYF.

This clonotype was counted only a few times. The chain employs TRBV7-6 and TRBJ2-7; 9 bases agree with TRBD2. Trimming removed 5 bases from V and 0 bases from J; junction bases left unmatched: 8. Germline assignment: CDR1 SGHVS and CDR2 FNYEAQ. The CDR3 runs to 16 residues. The CDR3 coding sequence is TGTGCCAGCAGCGAAGTCCCTAGCGGGAACTCCTACGAGCAGTACTTC. Encoded protein: CASSEVPSGNSYEQYF. Supplemented by reference TRBV7-6 and TRBJ2-7, the full variable domain reads GAGVSQSPRYKVTKRGQDVALRCDPISGHVSLYWYRQALGQGPEFLTYFNYEAQQDKSGLPNDRFSAERPEGSISTLTIQRTEQRDSAMYRCASSEVPSGNSYEQYFGPGTRLTVT.

This clonotype was seen a single time. The chain carries TRBV5-6 and TRBJ2-1; TRBD2 matches 9 bases. Per the germline V gene, CDR1 is SGHDT and CDR2 is YYEEEE. V gave up 0 bases and J gave up 6 bases; unmatched junction bases: 4. The CDR3 has 15 amino acids. The CDR3 loop reads CASSLVLAGSNEQFF. CDR3 DNA sequence: TGTGCCAGCAGCTTGGTCCTAGCGGGAAGCAATGAGCAGTTCTTC. Full variable domain (remainder filled in from reference TRBV5-6 and TRBJ2-1): DAGVTQSPTHLIKTRGQQVTLRCSPKSGHDTVSWYQQALGQGPQFIFQYYEEEERQRGNFPDRFSGHQFPNYSSELNVNALLLGDSALYLCASSLVLAGSNEQFFGPGTRLTVL.

V and J are TRBV11-1 and TRBJ2-7; D call uncertain. The CDR3 sequence is 15 residues long. Germline loops: CDR1 SGHAT, CDR2 FQDESV (reference sequence). V was cut by 2 bases and J by 2 bases, with 13 bases left in between. The CDR3 loop is CASSLRAAGTYEQYF. The CDR3 DNA sequence: TGTGCCAGCAGCTTAAGGGCAGCAGGTACCTACGAGCAGTACTTC.

This clonotype appeared a few times. The chain links TRBV20-1 to TRBJ2-4; 13 nucleotides align to TRBD2. Germline-derived CDR1 and CDR2 are DFQATT and SNEGSKA (reference sequence). The junction had 8 bases not matched to a gene; V was cut back by 6 bases and J by 0 bases. CDR3 length: 17 amino acids. The CDR3 here is CSAWTSGGYLAKNIQYF. The CDR3 DNA sequence: TGCAGTGCCTGGACTAGCGGGGGTTATCTAGCCAAAAACATTCAGTACTTC.

The chain carries TRBV13 and TRBJ2-1; 11 bases line up with TRBD1. This CDR3 has 15 residues. The ends lost 0 bases at V and 10 bases at J; junction bases unmatched: 5. CDR1 and CDR2 from the germline V gene are PRHDT and FYEKMQ (reference sequence). The CDR3 DNA reads as TGTGCCAGCAGCTTAGGTGGACAGGGGGCAAGGGAGCAGTTCTTC. Amino acid sequence: CASSLGGQGAREQFF.

The V and J genes are TRBV28 and TRBJ2-7; 7 bases line up with TRBD1. The CDR3 length is 16 residues. Losses at the gene ends were 3 bases for V and 1 base for J; bases not matched to a gene: 9. The germline gives CDR1 MDHEN, CDR2 SYDVKM. The CDR3 is CASSFPGQWASYEQYF. CDR3 DNA sequence: TGTGCCAGCAGTTTCCCGGGACAGTGGGCTTCCTACGAGCAGTACTTC.

The chain joins TRBV28 to TRBJ2-6, with no clear D. CDR3 length: 12 amino acids. Germline assignment: CDR1 MDHEN and CDR2 SYDVKM. Trimming pared 11 bases from V and 0 bases from J, leaving 5 bases between. The CDR3, as DNA: TGTGCCGTTTCCTCTGGGGCCAACGTCCTGACTTTC. Protein product: CAVSSGANVLTF.

The chain has TRBV24-1 and TRBJ2-5; the D gene could be TRBD1 or TRBD2 (6 bases each). The CDR3 is 16 amino acids. Trimming removed 9 bases at V and 5 bases at J, with 24 bases between. Germline V gene lookup returns CDR1 KGHDR and CDR2 SFDVKD. CDR3 nucleotides: TGTGCCACCCCGAAGCCCCCCGGGGGCCTAAGGGAGACCCAGTACTTC. Its translation: CATPKPPGGLRETQYF.

The CDR3 DNA is TGTGCCAGCAGGGCTAGCGGGAAGGACCCTCTCTACAATGAGCAGTTCTTC. Amino acid sequence: CASRASGKDPLYNEQFF. The chain employs TRBV14 and TRBJ2-1, with TRBD2 identical over 9 bases. This CDR3 spans 17 amino acids. CDR1 SGHDN and CDR2 FVKESK come from the germline V gene. The V gene end was trimmed by 6 bases and the J gene end by 3 bases; junction bases not matched to a gene: 12.

Many counts were recorded for this clonotype. The V call is TRBV7-9, the J call TRBJ1-4; 7 bases map to TRBD1. The CDR3 loop spans 17 amino acids. Trimming removed 6 bases from V and 5 bases from J; junction bases left unmatched: 15. The germline CDR1 and CDR2 sequences are SEHNR and FQNEAQ (reference sequence). The DNA for the CDR3 is TGTGCCAGCAGTCGACAGGGTATGAGTCGTCGGAATGAAAAACTGTTTTTT. As protein: CASSRQGMSRRNEKLFF.

The rearrangement links TRBV2 to TRBJ2-5; TRBD2 matches 15 bases. The DNA end lines up better with TRBJ2-1; the J call may be wrong. Germline V lookup: CDR1 SNHLY, CDR2 FYNNEI. CDR3 length: 17 residues. CDR3: CASSEVGLAGGVDEQFF. For the CDR3, the DNA is TGTGCCAGCAGTGAAGTGGGACTAGCGGGAGGAGTCGATGAGCAGTTCTTC.

The rearrangement joins TRBV5-1 to TRBJ2-5, with D perhaps TRBD2 (5 bases). The CDR3 is 13 residues long. CDR1 is SGHRS and CDR2 is YFSETQ in the germline V gene. V was trimmed by 2 bases and J by 7 bases, leaving 12 bases between them. CDR3 amino acids: CASSFEGEGTQYF. DNA for the CDR3: TGCGCCAGCAGCTTTGAGGGAGAAGGGACCCAGTACTTC.

This clonotype was seen more than once but under ten times. This rearrangement joins TRBV7-2 to TRBJ1-3; perhaps TRBD1 as D (6 bases). The CDR3 consists of 16 residues. Looked up from germline, CDR1 is SGHTA and CDR2 is FQGNSA. Trimming left V 0 bases short and J 2 bases short, with 11 bases between. This CDR3 reads CASSLARGGPGNTIYF. The CDR3 region has the DNA TGTGCCAGCAGCTTAGCGCGCGGGGGGCCTGGAAACACCATATATTTT.

This clonotype occurred a few times. This chain links TRBV11-2 with TRBJ1-2, with 8 bases identical to TRBD1. The germline V gene has CDR1 SGHAT and CDR2 FQNNGV. J lost 3 bases, V lost 3 bases, and 6 bases had no gene match. This CDR3 is 15 amino acids long. In DNA form, the CDR3 reads TGTGCCAGCAGCTTCCAGGGGGCGGGAGACTATGGCTACACCTTC. It encodes CASSFQGAGDYGYTF.

This clonotype was seen at least ten times. This chain joins TRBV5-1 and TRBJ2-7; 9 nucleotides line up with TRBD2. The J segment lost 1 base and the V segment lost 2 bases, leaving 4 bases of the junction unmatched. The CDR3 spans 15 residues. Per germline, CDR1 SGHRS and CDR2 YFSETQ. CDR3: CASSFRSGGSYEQYF. Here the CDR3 DNA reads TGCGCCAGCAGCTTCAGAAGCGGGGGGTCCTACGAGCAGTACTTC.

This clonotype has just a few counts. This sequence joins TRBV7-9 and TRBJ2-1; 9 bases are shared with TRBD2. V gave up 5 bases and J gave up 0 bases; unmatched junction bases: 11. Germline values: CDR1 SEHNR, CDR2 FQNEAQ (reference sequence). The length of the CDR3 is 18 residues. CDR3 sequence: CASSRRGGLQNSYNEQFF. The CDR3 bases are TGTGCCAGCAGCCGGCGGGGGGGCCTACAAAACTCCTACAATGAGCAGTTCTTC.

The chain joins TRBV20-1 to TRBJ2-1; D possibly matches TRBD1 or TRBD2 (5 bases each). Trimming pared 1 base from V and 0 bases from J, leaving 13 bases between. The CDR3 contains 16 residues. The germline gives CDR1 DFQATT, CDR2 SNEGSKA (reference sequence). Written as DNA, the CDR3 is TGCAGTGCTAGAGCCGGGGCCGGCTCCTCCTACAATGAGCAGTTCTTC. Translation: CSARAGAGSSYNEQFF.

The V call is TRBV4-3, the J call TRBJ1-4, with 8 bases aligning to TRBD1. With V trimmed by 1 base and J by 8 bases, 12 bases remained unmatched. The CDR3 has 17 residues. CDR1 and CDR2 (germline): LGHNA, YSLEER. The CDR3 region is CASSQGWLRTGSEKLFF. The CDR3, as DNA: TGCGCCAGCAGCCAAGGATGGTTAAGGACAGGGTCGGAAAAACTGTTTTTT.

This clonotype was observed a handful of times. The chain employs TRBV28 and TRBJ1-4; D is undetermined. CDR3 length: 12 amino acids. V was cut by 6 bases and J by 6 bases, with 8 bases left in between. Germline-derived CDR1 and CDR2 are MDHEN and SYDVKM. The CDR3 loop reads CASSTTDEKLFF. CDR3 nucleotides: TGTGCCAGCAGCACCACCGATGAAAAACTGTTTTTT.

This chain links TRBV2 with TRBJ2-5, with 8 bases lining up with TRBD1. The closer fit of TRBJ2-1 to the DNA end suggests the J call may be wrong. The germline gives CDR1 SNHLY, CDR2 FYNNEI. CDR3 length: 13 residues. Here the CDR3 DNA reads TGTGCCAGCAGCCGGGACAGGCACAATGAGCAGTTCTTC. This translates into CASSRDRHNEQFF.

This chain links TRBV6-5 with TRBJ2-1; D is unresolved. Per the germline V gene, CDR1 is MNHEY and CDR2 is SVGAGI. This CDR3 comprises 17 residues. The ends were cut back, 0 bases at V and 0 bases at J, with 12 bases in the middle. CDR3 sequence (DNA): TGTGCCAGCAGTTACTCGAAATTCCTTGTCTCCTACAATGAGCAGTTCTTC. Protein: CASSYSKFLVSYNEQFF.

The chain couples TRBV14 to TRBJ2-1, with D perhaps TRBD1 or TRBD2 (5 bases each). The CDR3 is 16 amino acids. V was clipped by 4 bases and J by 1 base, with 14 bases between them. CDR1 and CDR2 (germline): SGHDN, FVKESK. CDR3 loop: CASSRRDGFSYNEQFF. CDR3 DNA sequence: TGTGCCAGCAGCCGACGGGACGGATTTTCCTACAATGAGCAGTTCTTC.

The CDR3 protein is CASSSTRGANVLTF. The CDR3 nucleotides are TGTGCCAGCAGCTCAACACGTGGGGCCAACGTCCTGACTTTC. The rearrangement links TRBV28 to TRBJ2-6; D is ambiguous. V lost 6 bases and J 3 bases, leaving 9 bases between the germline ends. The germline V gene encodes CDR1 MDHEN and CDR2 SYDVKM. CDR3 length: 14 residues.

V is TRBV9 and J is TRBJ2-1, with 8 bases fitting TRBD2. Germline lookup yields CDR1 SGDLS and CDR2 YYNGEE. Germline trimming cut 4 bases from V and 6 bases from J; bases unmatched to any gene: 6. This CDR3 contains 14 residues. For the CDR3, the DNA is TGTGCCAGCAGCCCCGGGGGGGAAGTCAATGAGCAGTTCTTC. It is translated as CASSPGGEVNEQFF.

This chain connects TRBV5-5 to TRBJ2-1, with D possibly being TRBD1 (7 bases). The CDR3 length is 12 residues. From germline, CDR1 is SGHKS and CDR2 YYEKEE (reference sequence). Trimming removed 4 bases at V and 12 bases at J, with 14 bases between. The CDR3 loop is CASSPTRGVQFF. The CDR3 region has the DNA TGTGCCAGCAGCCCTACCAGGGGGGTGCAGTTCTTC.

This sequence joins TRBV5-5 and TRBJ2-5, with TRBD1 matching 8 bases. The J call may be faulty, since TRBJ2-7 better matches the DNA end. The germline V gene has CDR1 SGHKS and CDR2 YYEKEE (reference sequence). The CDR3 spans 15 residues. The CDR3 loop reads CASSDRDRPSYEQYF. The CDR3 DNA reads as TGTGCCAGCAGCGACAGGGACAGGCCATCCTACGAGCAGTACTTC.

In this sample, this clonotype turned up a few times. One end of the junction is discordant with germline, which a read error may explain. J is TRBJ2-1 and V is TRBV15; a possible D gene is TRBD2 (5 bases). This CDR3 has 13 amino acids. Looked up from germline, CDR1 is LNHNV and CDR2 is YYDKDF (reference sequence). The CDR3 loop reads CATGRDKQREQFF. The CDR3 DNA reads TGTGCCACCGGCAGAGATAAACAGCGGGAGCAGTTCTTC.

V and J are TRBV2 and TRBJ2-4; D unclear. V was clipped by 2 bases and J by 1 base, with 12 bases between them. This CDR3 comprises 16 residues. Germline CDR1 is SNHLY and CDR2 is FYNNEI. CDR3 bases: TGTGCCAGCAGTGAATCTACGACGGTGGCCAAAAACATTCAGTACTTC. Encoded protein: CASSESTTVAKNIQYF.